The rows below give T cell receptor beta chains drawn from one sample of a study of Ad26.COV2.S vaccination and SARS-CoV-2 variants. Generated by immunoSEQ multiplex PCR, the TCRdb table keeps only in-frame clones and is missing some. The data contain about 410,000 clones, 88% of them singletons. Specimen: peripheral blood, collected in a trial of Ad26.COV2.S vaccine versus placebo. These TCRs come from a person between 18 and 60 years old who received the Ad26.COV2.S COVID-19 vaccine or a placebo. Each CDR3 is given with its conserved first and last residue. The D gene is left open where the match is weak. Expanded clones are given a class, and other clones once, few, many or no size at all.

clone_size: -; d_call: TRBD2; j_call: TRBJ2-7; v_call: TRBV7-9; cdr3_nt: TGTGCCAGCAGCTTAGAAGGAGCTAGCGGGGGGCTCGAGCAGTACTTC; cdr3_aa: CASSLEGASGGLEQYF
clone_size: -; d_call: -; j_call: TRBJ2-2; v_call: TRBV14; cdr3_nt: TGTGCCAGCAGCCAAGATTACTACACCGGGGAGCTGTTTTTT; cdr3_aa: CASSQDYYTGELFF
clone_size: few; d_call: -; j_call: TRBJ1-1; v_call: TRBV6-6; cdr3_nt: TGTGCCAGCAGTTACTCGGGGGCCGCGAACACTGAAGCTTTCTTT; cdr3_aa: CASSYSGAANTEAFF
clone_size: -; d_call: -; j_call: TRBJ1-2; v_call: TRBV3-1/TRBV3-2; cdr3_nt: TGTGCCAGCAGCCAGGCCGGGATCAGGGGTCACTATGGCTACACCTTC; cdr3_aa: CASSQAGIRGHYGYTF
clone_size: -; d_call: TRBD2; j_call: TRBJ2-1; v_call: TRBV6-6; cdr3_nt: TGTGCCAGCAGTTACTCGAAAGCGGGGGGGCTTAATGAGCAGTTCTTC; cdr3_aa: CASSYSKAGGLNEQFF
clone_size: -; d_call: -; j_call: TRBJ2-3; v_call: TRBV3-1/TRBV3-2; cdr3_nt: TGTGCCAGCAGCCAAAAGCGACCAACGGATACGCAGTATTTT; cdr3_aa: CASSQKRPTDTQYF
clone_size: -; d_call: -; j_call: TRBJ2-1; v_call: TRBV27; cdr3_nt: TGTGCCAGCAAGCGGACACCTAACTACAATGAGCAGTTCTTC; cdr3_aa: CASKRTPNYNEQFF
clone_size: once; d_call: -; j_call: TRBJ2-7; v_call: TRBV7-2; cdr3_nt: TGTGCCAGCAGCAAACAGGCAGGGGAGGTTTACGAGCAGTACTTC; cdr3_aa: CASSKQAGEVYEQYF
clone_size: -; d_call: -; j_call: TRBJ1-1; v_call: TRBV19; cdr3_nt: TGTGCCAGTAGTATAAGGCAGAACACTGAAGCTTTCTTT; cdr3_aa: CASSIRQNTEAFF
clone_size: -; d_call: -; j_call: TRBJ2-5; v_call: TRBV5-6; cdr3_nt: TGTGCCAGCAGCTTGTGGTCGGCAGGGGTGAGAGAGACCCAGTACTTC; cdr3_aa: CASSLWSAGVRETQYF
clone_size: once; d_call: TRBD1; j_call: TRBJ1-2; v_call: TRBV10-3; cdr3_nt: TGTGCCATCAGGACGGACAGGGTGGTTGGCTACACCTTC; cdr3_aa: CAIRTDRVVGYTF
clone_size: -; d_call: TRBD1; j_call: TRBJ2-3; v_call: TRBV5-1; cdr3_nt: TGCGCCAGCTGGGACAGTAGCACAGATACGCAGTATTTT; cdr3_aa: CASWDSSTDTQYF
clone_size: -; d_call: TRBD1; j_call: TRBJ2-2; v_call: TRBV24-1; cdr3_nt: TGTGCCACCAGTGATTTCGTACAGGGGGCTAGCACCGGGGAGCTGTTTTTT; cdr3_aa: CATSDFVQGASTGELFF
clone_size: -; d_call: -; j_call: TRBJ1-2; v_call: TRBV15; cdr3_nt: TGTGCCACCAGCAGAACCGAAAGGGGGGGAGGCTACACCTTC; cdr3_aa: CATSRTERGGGYTF
clone_size: -; d_call: -; j_call: TRBJ2-3; v_call: TRBV30; cdr3_nt: TGTGCCTGGAGGCCATGGCAAAGGGTCACAGATACGCAGTATTTT; cdr3_aa: CAWRPWQRVTDTQYF
clone_size: -; d_call: -; j_call: TRBJ2-6; v_call: TRBV9; cdr3_nt: TGTGCCAGCAGCTCATACGGGAGCTCTGGGGCCAACGTCCTGACTTTC; cdr3_aa: CASSSYGSSGANVLTF
clone_size: -; d_call: -; j_call: TRBJ1-2; v_call: TRBV3-1/TRBV3-2; cdr3_nt: TGTGCCAGCAGCCACGGAGGACAGACCAACTATGGCTACACCTTC; cdr3_aa: CASSHGGQTNYGYTF
clone_size: -; d_call: TRBD1; j_call: TRBJ1-1; v_call: TRBV5-1; cdr3_nt: TGCGCCAGCAGCGTAAAAGGGGGCAAGAACACTGAAGCTTTCTTT; cdr3_aa: CASSVKGGKNTEAFF
clone_size: -; d_call: TRBD2; j_call: TRBJ2-3; v_call: TRBV6-2/TRBV6-3; cdr3_nt: TGTGCCAGCAGTTCACTAGCGGGGGGTGGCACAGATACGCAGTATTTT; cdr3_aa: CASSSLAGGGTDTQYF
clone_size: -; d_call: TRBD1; j_call: TRBJ1-2; v_call: TRBV10-3; cdr3_nt: TGTGCCACGGGACAGGGATACTATGGCTACACCTTC; cdr3_aa: CATGQGYYGYTF
clone_size: -; d_call: -; j_call: TRBJ1-3; v_call: TRBV3-1/TRBV3-2; cdr3_nt: TGTGCCAGCAGCCAAGATGCAGGGCCAGGAAACACCATATATTTT; cdr3_aa: CASSQDAGPGNTIYF
clone_size: -; d_call: -; j_call: TRBJ1-6; v_call: TRBV5-4; cdr3_nt: TGTGCCAGCAGCTTGAAGGCAGTCAAGAATTCACCCCTCCACTTT; cdr3_aa: CASSLKAVKNSPLHF
clone_size: -; d_call: TRBD1; j_call: TRBJ2-3; v_call: TRBV18; cdr3_nt: TGTGCCAGCTCACCCCTGGGTGCAGGGGGCGAACGTACGCAGTATTTT; cdr3_aa: CASSPLGAGGERTQYF
clone_size: -; d_call: TRBD1; j_call: TRBJ2-1; v_call: TRBV29-1; cdr3_nt: TGCAGCGTTGTAGGGGACAGGGGAAACAATGAGCAGTTCTTC; cdr3_aa: CSVVGDRGNNEQFF
clone_size: once; d_call: -; j_call: TRBJ2-3; v_call: TRBV5-1; cdr3_nt: TGCGCCAGCACGCCAGGGGGGACAGATACGCAGTATTTT; cdr3_aa: CASTPGGTDTQYF
clone_size: -; d_call: TRBD2; j_call: TRBJ2-3; v_call: TRBV14; cdr3_nt: TGTGCCAGCAGCCAAGTAGTCTTTGGCGGGGGGGCATTCGCGCAGTATTTT; cdr3_aa: CASSQVVFGGGAFAQYF
clone_size: -; d_call: -; j_call: TRBJ2-3; v_call: TRBV19; cdr3_nt: TGTGCCAGTAGTCCTCGTACTAGGACGCAGTATTTT; cdr3_aa: CASSPRTRTQYF
clone_size: -; d_call: -; j_call: TRBJ2-5; v_call: TRBV5-1; cdr3_nt: TGCGCCAGCAGTTCGAGGCTGGGGCTGGAGACCCAGTACTTC; cdr3_aa: CASSSRLGLETQYF
clone_size: -; d_call: -; j_call: TRBJ2-7; v_call: TRBV5-1; cdr3_nt: TGCGCCAGCAGCTTGGCAGGTGTAGCGGAGCTCTACGAGCAGTACTTC; cdr3_aa: CASSLAGVAELYEQYF
clone_size: -; d_call: -; j_call: TRBJ1-2; v_call: TRBV6-5; cdr3_nt: TGTGCCAGCAGTTACTACGTCCTGTATACCTTC; cdr3_aa: CASSYYVLYTF
clone_size: once; d_call: -; j_call: TRBJ1-5; v_call: TRBV6-5; cdr3_nt: TGTGCCAGCAGTTACCAAGGGGGCAATCAGCCCCAGCATTTT; cdr3_aa: CASSYQGGNQPQHF
clone_size: once; d_call: -; j_call: TRBJ1-2; v_call: TRBV10-3; cdr3_nt: TGTGCCATCAGTGAGTCGATAGGGACCCCTCATGGCTACACCTTC; cdr3_aa: CAISESIGTPHGYTF
clone_size: -; d_call: -; j_call: TRBJ1-1; v_call: TRBV11-2; cdr3_nt: TGTGCCAGCAGCTTAGTCTGGGGTGTGAACACTGAAGCTTTCTTT; cdr3_aa: CASSLVWGVNTEAFF
clone_size: few; d_call: -; j_call: TRBJ2-7; v_call: TRBV3-1/TRBV3-2; cdr3_nt: TGTGCCAGCAGCCGGGGGTACGAGCAGTACTTC; cdr3_aa: CASSRGYEQYF
clone_size: few; d_call: -; j_call: TRBJ1-1; v_call: TRBV29-1; cdr3_nt: TGCAGCGTTGAACGGGGACTTAACACTGAAGCTTTCTTT; cdr3_aa: CSVERGLNTEAFF
clone_size: -; d_call: -; j_call: TRBJ1-1; v_call: TRBV7-2; cdr3_nt: TGTGCCAGCAGCTTACCGGGCACTGAAGCTTTCTTT; cdr3_aa: CASSLPGTEAFF
clone_size: -; d_call: -; j_call: TRBJ1-1; v_call: TRBV7-2; cdr3_nt: TGTGCCAGCAGCCTAGGGGGACACGAGAACACTGAAGCTTTCTTT; cdr3_aa: CASSLGGHENTEAFF
clone_size: -; d_call: TRBD1; j_call: TRBJ2-7; v_call: TRBV30; cdr3_nt: TGTGCCTGGAGTGTACAGGGGGGAACCTACGAGCAGTACTTC; cdr3_aa: CAWSVQGGTYEQYF
clone_size: -; d_call: TRBD2; j_call: TRBJ2-1; v_call: TRBV27; cdr3_nt: TGTGCCAGCAGTCACCCCAGCGGGGGGGCCTACAATGAGCAGTTCTTC; cdr3_aa: CASSHPSGGAYNEQFF
clone_size: -; d_call: -; j_call: TRBJ1-1; v_call: TRBV6-6; cdr3_nt: TGTGCCAGCAGTTACTCGACAGGACAGACCGAAGCTTTCTTT; cdr3_aa: CASSYSTGQTEAFF
clone_size: -; d_call: -; j_call: TRBJ2-2; v_call: TRBV12-3/TRBV12-4; cdr3_nt: TGTGCCAGCAGGCTAAGGTACACCGGGGAGCTGTTTTTT; cdr3_aa: CASRLRYTGELFF
clone_size: -; d_call: -; j_call: TRBJ1-1; v_call: TRBV3-1/TRBV3-2; cdr3_nt: TGTGCCAGCAGCCAAAACACGAACACTGAAGCTTTCTTT; cdr3_aa: CASSQNTNTEAFF
clone_size: -; d_call: -; j_call: TRBJ2-5; v_call: TRBV13; cdr3_nt: TGTGCCAGCAGCTTATCGTGGCTTACCCAAGAGACCCAGTACTTC; cdr3_aa: CASSLSWLTQETQYF
clone_size: -; d_call: -; j_call: TRBJ1-6; v_call: TRBV3-1/TRBV3-2; cdr3_nt: TGTGCCAGCAGCCAAGAGGGGGAGGCTCGAAATTCACCCCTCCACTTT; cdr3_aa: CASSQEGEARNSPLHF
clone_size: -; d_call: -; j_call: TRBJ1-6; v_call: TRBV5-1; cdr3_nt: TGCGCCAGCAGCACAGACAGCAGTAATTCACCCCTCCACTTT; cdr3_aa: CASSTDSSNSPLHF
clone_size: -; d_call: -; j_call: TRBJ1-1; v_call: TRBV5-6; cdr3_nt: TGTGCCAGCAGCTTGGCGGGGGGGAGGACTGAAGCTTTCTTT; cdr3_aa: CASSLAGGRTEAFF
clone_size: -; d_call: -; j_call: TRBJ1-6; v_call: TRBV4-3; cdr3_nt: TGCGCCAGCAGCCAATCCCCAATCGGCAATTCACCCCTCCACTTT; cdr3_aa: CASSQSPIGNSPLHF
clone_size: -; d_call: -; j_call: TRBJ2-3; v_call: TRBV7-8; cdr3_nt: TGTGCCAGCAGCTCCCGCCGAGGCACAGATACGCAGTATTTT; cdr3_aa: CASSSRRGTDTQYF
clone_size: -; d_call: TRBD1; j_call: TRBJ1-6; v_call: TRBV4-1; cdr3_nt: TGCGCCAGCAGCCAAGAACCGGGACAGGGAAGTTTTAATTCACCCCTCCACTTT; cdr3_aa: CASSQEPGQGSFNSPLHF
clone_size: -; d_call: -; j_call: TRBJ1-3; v_call: TRBV15; cdr3_nt: TGTGCCACCAGCAGAGATAACGGTAGAAACACCATATATTTT; cdr3_aa: CATSRDNGRNTIYF
clone_size: -; d_call: -; j_call: TRBJ1-1; v_call: TRBV7-8; cdr3_nt: TGTGCCAGCAGCTCCAAATCCTGGGGGCGGGCTGAAGCTTTCTTT; cdr3_aa: CASSSKSWGRAEAFF
clone_size: -; d_call: -; j_call: TRBJ1-4; v_call: TRBV7-9; cdr3_nt: TGTGCCAGCAGCTTATCGGGAAGGGAAAAACTGTTTTTT; cdr3_aa: CASSLSGREKLFF
clone_size: -; d_call: -; j_call: TRBJ1-1; v_call: TRBV5-5; cdr3_nt: TGTGCCAGCAGCCCTGCGGGGGGGGTTTCGAACACTGAAGCTTTCTTT; cdr3_aa: CASSPAGGVSNTEAFF
clone_size: few; d_call: -; j_call: TRBJ1-3; v_call: TRBV5-8; cdr3_nt: TGTGCCAGCAGCTTGCGCCTGAGCTCTGGAAACACCATATATTTT; cdr3_aa: CASSLRLSSGNTIYF
clone_size: once; d_call: -; j_call: TRBJ1-1; v_call: TRBV5-4; cdr3_nt: TGTGCCAGCAGCTTTCAGGGTACTGAAGCTTTCTTT; cdr3_aa: CASSFQGTEAFF
clone_size: -; d_call: -; j_call: TRBJ2-7; v_call: TRBV4-3; cdr3_nt: TGCGCCAGCAGCCAAGGTATCTCCTGGCGGCAGGCGCCAGCCTACGAGCAGTACTTC; cdr3_aa: CASSQGISWRQAPAYEQYF
clone_size: -; d_call: TRBD2; j_call: TRBJ2-3; v_call: TRBV4-1; cdr3_nt: TGCGCCAGCAGCCTAGCTACAGGGACTAGCGGGGGAACAGATACGCAGTATTTT; cdr3_aa: CASSLATGTSGGTDTQYF
clone_size: -; d_call: -; j_call: TRBJ1-2; v_call: TRBV3-1/TRBV3-2; cdr3_nt: TGTGCCAGCAGCCGACAGGACTCTATCTATGGCTACACCTTC; cdr3_aa: CASSRQDSIYGYTF
clone_size: -; d_call: TRBD1; j_call: TRBJ2-2; v_call: TRBV7-6; cdr3_nt: TGTGCCAGCAGCTTAGGTTTAACGGGACAGTCCACCGGGGAGCTGTTTTTT; cdr3_aa: CASSLGLTGQSTGELFF